This record looks at one TCR beta chain sequence and its context. Antigen: not known. These data belong to a study of T cell responses to AZD1222 COVID-19 vaccine. Using immunoSEQ multiplex PCR, the repertoire was profiled, and TCRdb retains in-frame clones only, with some absent. Of around 250,000 clones listed, more than 80% are singletons. Trimming removed 4 bases at V and 5 bases at J, with 20 bases between. This CDR3 contains 16 residues. Looked up from germline, CDR1 is LNHDA and CDR2 is SQIVND (reference sequence). Study-level results: Just 6 or 7 people given AZD1222 tested seropositive at baseline.

The chain couples TRBV19 to TRBJ1-2, with D tentatively TRBD1 (6 bases). The sequence was collected from an adult in good health. The input for sequencing was peripheral blood, taken on day 0 of AZD1222 vaccination. The CDR3 loop reads CASSNRDTPVGYGYTF. The CDR3 DNA reads as TGTGCCAGTAGTAACCGGGACACCCCTGTTGGGTATGGCTACACCTTC.